These T cell receptor beta chains were read from a single sample in a study of cytomegalovirus exposure and HLA in healthy donors. Sequencing used immunoSEQ multiplex PCR; TCRdb keeps in-frame clones, though not all of them. The table lists more than 100,000 clones, less than 85% of them singletons, with around 4.1% in the top ten. Sequences were obtained from PBMCs. The receptors here all came from a woman in her thirties or forties in good health and CMV-seronegative. CDR3s leave out the opening cysteine and the closing phenylalanine or tryptophan.

cdr3_aa	v_call	j_call
ASSSSLYGYT	TRBV7-2	TRBJ1-2
ASSLRGPFEEKLF	TRBV5-5	TRBJ1-4
ASGIGGFTEAF	TRBV12-5	TRBJ1-1
ASTSAGQETQY	TRBV7-9	TRBJ2-5
ASSPGTGNTEAF	TRBV5-1	TRBJ1-1
ASSNGQDTEAF	TRBV7-2	TRBJ1-1
ASSLGGGAGETQY	TRBV11-3	TRBJ2-5
ASSSQEGQETQY	TRBV7-3	TRBJ2-5
ASSVGQSGANVLT	TRBV9	TRBJ2-6
ASSQVIGLAGRYDNEQF	TRBV4-1	TRBJ2-1
ASSQGQGVKAGYT	TRBV7-3	TRBJ1-2
ASSSPGQGYEQY	TRBV5-6	TRBJ2-7
ASSHREAKNIQY	TRBV19	TRBJ2-4
ASTGTLALQETQY	TRBV6-1	TRBJ2-5
ASSPAEGRGEKLF	TRBV14	TRBJ1-4
AWSVRLAVYNEQF	TRBV30	TRBJ2-1
ASRGQGKSGTEAF	TRBV2	TRBJ1-1
ASRQVLAKNIQY	TRBV28	TRBJ2-4
ASSQEGGRRTGYSYEQY	TRBV4-1	TRBJ2-7
ASSLTRQGVVTGELF	TRBV7-3	TRBJ2-2
ASSLAGGPYNEQF	TRBV7-8	TRBJ2-1
ASSEPLQGASEQY	TRBV6-1	-
AIRDNPNQPQH	TRBV10-3	TRBJ1-5
ASSDLAGAGELF	TRBV6-4	TRBJ2-2
ATSRDRGAGNEKLF	TRBV15	TRBJ1-4
ASSPVGGGRNTIY	TRBV7-9	TRBJ1-3
ARFGEGYGYT	TRBV6-1	TRBJ1-2
ACSGEGDNSPLH	TRBV6-1	TRBJ1-6
ASSLGSGGSDTEAF	TRBV11-1	TRBJ1-1
RALLYEQY	TRBV27	-
AIRGSTYEQY	TRBV10-3	TRBJ2-7
ASTHRAGVSYEQY	TRBV7-2	TRBJ2-7